The 6 T cell receptor beta chains below all came from one sample that was sequenced in a study of shared clonotypes between healthy human individuals. Generated by immunoSEQ multiplex PCR, the TCRdb table keeps only in-frame clones and is missing some. This sample has about 2.4 million clones, with more than 85% found just once. Source material: naive CD4+ T cells from PBMCs. Indicated subset: CD45RA+ positively selected. The origin of the receptors is a man younger than 35 in good health. Some clones in this sample may be carry-over from other donors' samples.

The chain recombines TRBV5-1 with TRBJ1-1, with TRBD1 matching over 10 bases. The germline V gene encodes CDR1 SGHRS and CDR2 YFSETQ. This CDR3 has 16 amino acids. The junction had 7 bases not matched to a gene; V was cut back by 4 bases and J by 1 base. The CDR3 reads CASSMRTGGPNTEAFF. CDR3 sequence (DNA): TGCGCCAGCAGCATGCGGACAGGGGGACCGAACACTGAAGCTTTCTTT.

The chain couples TRBV5-1 to TRBJ2-1, with TRBD2 matching 13 bases. Trimming took 1 base from V and 6 from J; bases not matched to a gene: 7. This CDR3 has 17 residues. The germline V gene encodes CDR1 SGHRS and CDR2 YFSETQ. CDR3 in DNA: TGCGCCAGCAGCTTGCGCGGGACTAGCGGGGCTCGCAATGAGCAGTTCTTC. Protein product: CASSLRGTSGARNEQFF. Full variable domain (remainder filled in from reference TRBV5-1 and TRBJ2-1): KAGVTQTPRYLIKTRGQQVTLSCSPISGHRSVSWYQQTPGQGLQFLFEYFSETQRNKGNFPGRFSGRQFSNSRSEMNVSTLELGDSALYLCASSLRGTSGARNEQFFGPGTRLTVL.

The rearrangement uses TRBV5-4 and TRBJ2-1; 10 nucleotides match TRBD2. The CDR3 loop spans 16 amino acids. The trim removed 3 bases at V and 8 bases at J, leaving 11 bases unmatched. Germline V gives CDR1 SGHNT, CDR2 YYREEE (reference sequence). The CDR3 DNA reads as TGTGCCAGCAGCTCTCGAGCTAGCGGGAGAGTGGATGAGCAGTTCTTC. Its protein is CASSSRASGRVDEQFF.

The CDR3 reads CASSLWAAPSNQPQHF. The CDR3 DNA follows: TGTGCCAGCAGTTTATGGGCAGCACCCTCCAATCAGCCCCAGCATTTT. The V call is TRBV28, the J call TRBJ1-5; no clear D gene. Germline values: CDR1 MDHEN, CDR2 SYDVKM. The V end lost 0 bases, the J end lost 3 bases, and 12 bases lay between the germline ends. This CDR3 comprises 16 residues.

The chain couples TRBV5-4 to TRBJ1-4, with D hard to call. The CDR3 is 14 amino acids. CDR1 is SGHNT and CDR2 is YYREEE in the germline V gene (reference sequence). The V end lost 0 bases, the J end lost 5 bases, and 8 bases lay between the germline ends. CDR3 residues: CASSLEAVNEKLFF. The CDR3 nucleotides read TGTGCCAGCAGCTTGGAGGCTGTAAATGAAAAACTGTTTTTT.

V and J are TRBV27 and TRBJ2-3; 10 bases agree with TRBD2. The junction had 18 bases not matched to a gene; V was cut back by 6 bases and J by 3 bases. There are 19 residues in the CDR3. Germline-derived CDR1 and CDR2 are MNHEY and SMNVEV (reference sequence). As DNA, the CDR3 is TGTGCCAGCAGACAACGGTCCCTAGCGGGAGTAGGCGGTACAGATACGCAGTATTTT. It yields the protein CASRQRSLAGVGGTDTQYF.